These T cell receptor beta chains were read from a single sample in a study of OX40 agonist ivuxolimab in advanced cancers. Produced via immunoSEQ multiplex PCR; TCRdb's table is partial and in-frame only. The sample includes approximately 50,000 clones, approximately 88% of them seen just once. The specimen comprised CD4+ or CD8+ T cells sorted from blood, sampled in a trial of the OX40 agonist ivuxolimab. The receptors were gathered from an adult with an advanced solid tumor such as melanoma, head and neck, liver or kidney cancer. CDR3s include the opening cysteine and the closing phenylalanine or tryptophan.

CDR3aa	v_gene	j_gene
CASSMVVASQAFF	TRBV19	TRBJ1-1
CASSGTTSGLGKNIQYF	TRBV6-1	TRBJ2-4
CASSLGLPQETQYF	TRBV7-6	TRBJ2-5
CASSMQGPSYEQYF	TRBV19	TRBJ2-7
CAISESRDSYEQYF	TRBV10-3	TRBJ2-7
CASSLSGNNYGYTF	TRBV5-6	TRBJ1-2
CASSREAADTQYF	TRBV7-8	TRBJ2-3
CASSVAGGPGDEQFF	TRBV9	TRBJ2-1
CASSPRQGARGYTF	TRBV27	TRBJ1-2
CASSEGLTGVREKLFF	TRBV6-1	TRBJ1-4
CASSPDRVAEAFF	TRBV18	TRBJ1-1
CASSSRGQGAGSPLHF	TRBV7-2	TRBJ1-6
CASSPGQQETQYF	TRBV18	TRBJ2-5
CSVEGFRTQETQYF	TRBV29-1	TRBJ2-5
CASSEYSTNYGYTF	TRBV2	TRBJ1-2
CAARERPAGSYNEQFF	TRBV30	TRBJ2-1
CASSPLWTDLTDTQYF	TRBV18	TRBJ2-3
CASSYERKETQYF	TRBV6-5	TRBJ2-5
CASSRDRVSYNSPLHF	TRBV7-2	TRBJ1-6
CASSYYPTSYEQYF	TRBV6-6	TRBJ2-7
CASSRKGETQYF	TRBV19	TRBJ2-5
CASTSDRRRYGYTF	TRBV11-2	TRBJ1-2
CAWRGSLDRQYNSPLHF	TRBV30	TRBJ1-6
CASSLGDRGEAFF	TRBV28	TRBJ1-1
CASRTQWVATNEKLFF	TRBV19	TRBJ1-4
CASSSSGLIAAPQHF	TRBV19	TRBJ1-5
CASSSQGNYGYTF	TRBV6-6	TRBJ1-2
CASSLFTRGVPGDTQYF	TRBV7-2	TRBJ2-3
CASSQNRAISNQPQHF	TRBV4-3	TRBJ1-5
CASSEGRFQETQYF	TRBV6-1	TRBJ2-5